One sample yielded the 19 T cell receptor beta chains listed below, sequenced in a study of blood T cell repertoires in COVID-19 (TCRdb year 2020). The library was produced with the immunoSEQ multiplex PCR assay. As stored in TCRdb, this immuneACCESS dataset retains in-frame rearrangements with V and J assigned. A fraction of the clones does not appear; measured against another copy, unresolved V genes explain less than half of the discrepancy, and the remainder lacks a known reason. Across this sample there are 150,000 to 200,000 clones, with 88% seen only once. Roughly 9% of the sample is taken by the ten largest. Sequences were obtained from PBMCs or T cells enriched from blood (not recorded which). The receptors originated from a young woman who had recovered from COVID-19.

The table lists this clone with a count of one. The chain couples TRBV28 to TRBJ2-7, with D perhaps TRBD2 (7 bases). In germline, CDR1 is MDHEN, CDR2 SYDVKM. Trimming stripped 5 bases from V and 0 bases from J, with 17 bases between. The CDR3 contains 16 residues. Here the CDR3 DNA reads TGTGCCAGCAGTCCCCTCGGGGGCGGGGGCTCCTACGAGCAGTACTTC. It translates to CASSPLGGGGSYEQYF.

The chain couples TRBV7-2 to TRBJ1-2, with D possibly being TRBD1 (5 bases). Germline loops: CDR1 SGHTA, CDR2 FQGNSA. The V and J ends lost 3 bases and 6 bases respectively, with 17 bases between them. This CDR3 is built from 15 residues. CDR3 protein: CASSFTIGGVNGYTF. The DNA of the CDR3 is TGTGCCAGCAGCTTCACAATCGGGGGAGTTAATGGCTACACCTTC.

J is TRBJ1-1 and V is TRBV28; possibly TRBD1 for D (5 bases). With 3 bases removed from V and 11 bases from J, the gap between germline ends came to 25 bases. The CDR3 sequence is 16 residues long. Germline CDR1 and CDR2: MDHEN and SYDVKM. The CDR3 DNA is TGTGCCAGCAGTTTCGTAGGTATTCAGGGCGCGGAATATGCTTTCTTT. Protein: CASSFVGIQGAEYAFF.

The genes are TRBV2 and TRBJ2-5, with 11 bases lining up with TRBD2. The V gene end was trimmed by 4 bases and the J gene end by 4 bases; junction bases not matched to a gene: 8. The CDR3 consists of 16 residues. Germline CDR1 and CDR2: SNHLY and FYNNEI. This CDR3 reads CASSVPASGRSETQYF. CDR3 DNA sequence: TGTGCCAGCAGTGTCCCCGCTAGCGGGAGGTCAGAGACCCAGTACTTC.

The V gene is TRBV30, the J gene TRBJ2-6; TRBD1 agrees at 11 bases. The CDR3 is 18 residues long. V trimming: 5 bases; J trimming: 0 bases; junction bases outside the gene matches: 9. The germline gives CDR1 GTSNPN, CDR2 SVGIG (reference sequence). CDR3 DNA sequence: TGTGCCTGGGGACAGGGGGCAGTCGATTTCTCTGGGGCCAACGTCCTGACTTTC. Amino acids: CAWGQGAVDFSGANVLTF.

The V call is TRBV9, the J call TRBJ2-3; 7 bases fit TRBD2. J was trimmed by 6 bases and V by 0 bases; bases with no gene match: 10. The CDR3 is 16 amino acids. CDR1 is SGDLS, CDR2 YYNGEE, per germline. CDR3 region: CASSVVGGEGSDTQYF. CDR3 nucleotides: TGTGCCAGCAGCGTAGTGGGGGGGGAAGGTTCCGATACGCAGTATTTT.

This chain joins TRBV28 and TRBJ2-1, with no clear D. The CDR3 consists of 13 residues. V was clipped by 1 base and J by 5 bases, with 6 bases between them. Germline values: CDR1 MDHEN, CDR2 SYDVKM. Written as DNA, the CDR3 is TGTGCCAGCAGTTTATACACGCACAATGAGCAGTTCTTC. It yields the protein CASSLYTHNEQFF.

A remark on this clone: The sample contains more than one DNA sequence encoding this CDR3. The chain couples TRBV20-1 to TRBJ2-5; unclear D gene. V was shortened by 3 bases and J by 5 bases, with 4 bases between the two germline ends. Germline CDR1 reads DFQATT; CDR2 reads SNEGSKA (reference sequence). The CDR3 runs to 10 residues. CDR3 residues: CSASQETQYF. The CDR3 DNA follows: TGCAGTGCTAGTCAGGAGACCCAGTACTTC.

This chain connects TRBV19 to TRBJ1-2; 7 bases align to TRBD1. With V trimmed by 6 bases and J by 2 bases, 6 bases remained unmatched. This CDR3 contains 14 residues. Germline V gene lookup returns CDR1 LNHDA and CDR2 SQIVND (reference sequence). The CDR3 protein is CASSPWDSNYGYTF. CDR3 coding DNA: TGTGCCAGTAGCCCCTGGGACAGCAACTATGGCTACACCTTC.

The rearrangement uses TRBV29-1 and TRBJ1-2, with D uncertain. CDR3 size: 11 residues. V lost 5 bases, J lost 8 bases, and 12 bases lay in between. CDR1 and CDR2 (germline): SQVTM, ANQGSEA. CDR3 bases: TGCAGCGTTCTCCTCGGCGGAGGCTACACCTTC. This encodes CSVLLGGGYTF.

V is TRBV7-9 and J is TRBJ1-2; 7 nucleotides align to TRBD1. The germline V gene has CDR1 SEHNR and CDR2 FQNEAQ (reference sequence). J lost 7 bases, V lost 2 bases, and 16 bases had no gene match. The CDR3 covers 17 residues. The chain's CDR3 is CASSLNRNEGAYGGYTF. The CDR3 DNA follows: TGTGCCAGCAGCTTAAATAGGAACGAGGGGGCGTATGGTGGCTACACCTTC.

The V call is TRBV7-8, the J call TRBJ2-7; TRBD2 agrees at 7 bases. The CDR3 consists of 17 residues. Germline V gives CDR1 SGHVS, CDR2 FQNEAQ. Trimming took 0 bases from V and 5 from J; bases not matched to a gene: 13. CDR3 sequence reads: CASSLAPSGNREDEQYF. Here the CDR3 DNA reads TGTGCCAGCAGCTTAGCGCCGAGCGGGAATAGAGAAGACGAGCAGTACTTC.

There are many counts of this clone. The rearrangement joins TRBV6-4 to TRBJ2-3; D may be TRBD2 (6 bases). V was trimmed by 3 bases and J by 1 base, leaving 11 bases between them. CDR1 is MRHNA and CDR2 is SNTAGT in the germline V gene. This CDR3 spans 15 amino acids. CDR3 protein: CASSEAGGGTDTQYF. For the CDR3, the DNA is TGTGCCAGCAGTGAGGCGGGCGGGGGCACAGATACGCAGTATTTT.

This CDR3 is CASRSTGDYGYTF. The DNA for the CDR3 is TGTGCCAGCAGGTCCACAGGAGACTATGGCTACACCTTC. This chain links TRBV12-3 or TRBV12-4 with TRBJ1-2, with D possibly matching TRBD1 (5 bases). This CDR3 spans 13 amino acids. Between the trimmed V and J ends, which lost 6 bases and 3 bases, there was a span of 11 bases.

V usage is TRBV7-9 and J usage is TRBJ2-5, with 9 bases lining up with TRBD2. Germline trimming cut 10 bases from V and 3 bases from J; bases unmatched to any gene: 6. The CDR3 consists of 13 residues. The germline V gene has CDR1 SEHNR and CDR2 FQNEAQ (reference sequence). CDR3: CAIPERGEETQYF. CDR3 coding DNA: TGTGCCATACCGGAGCGGGGGGAAGAGACCCAGTACTTC.

The chain is built from TRBV15 and TRBJ1-2; D is unclear. The CDR3 totals 13 residues. CDR1 and CDR2 (germline): LNHNV, YYDKDF (reference sequence). The V and J ends lost 8 bases and 3 bases respectively, with 13 bases between them. The CDR3 region is CATSRELDYGYTF. DNA for the CDR3: TGTGCCACCTCACGGGAGTTGGACTATGGCTACACCTTC.

There are a few counts of this clone. The V gene is TRBV19, the J gene TRBJ2-5, with D possibly TRBD1 on 6 matching bases. Germline CDR1 is LNHDA and CDR2 is SQIVND (reference sequence). V was pared by 5 bases and J by 1 base, with 14 bases between. The CDR3 is 15 amino acids. The CDR3 spells CASSLGQTFQETQYF. As DNA, the CDR3 is TGTGCCAGTAGTCTTGGACAGACCTTCCAAGAGACCCAGTACTTC.

The V and J genes are TRBV29-1 and TRBJ2-7; 10 positions match TRBD1. Looked up from germline, CDR1 is SQVTM and CDR2 is ANQGSEA. This CDR3 is 13 amino acids long. Losses at the gene ends were 6 bases for V and 5 bases for J; bases not matched to a gene: 7. The CDR3 DNA is TGCAGCGTACAGACAGGGGGCCGCGACGAGCAGTACTTC. It encodes CSVQTGGRDEQYF.

The chain has TRBV6-5 and TRBJ1-5, with TRBD1 matching 12 bases. Germline CDR1 reads MNHEY; CDR2 reads SVGAGI. The CDR3 covers 15 residues. J gave up 7 bases and V 6 bases, and 7 bases lay outside the gene matches. The CDR3 reads CASRLGQGAHQPQHF. CDR3 bases: TGTGCCAGCAGATTGGGACAGGGGGCCCACCAGCCCCAGCATTTT.